This T cell receptor (beta chain) was recorded in a study of blood T cell repertoires in COVID-19. Here immunoSEQ multiplex PCR was the method, and the copy in TCRdb shows in-frame clones only, minus some. Of 180,000 or so clones listed, approximately 83% are singletons. The age range of participants was 18 to 89 years, with residence in about 25 US areas. Cohort assignment relied on participant-reported clinical history. The sequencing sample was made of PBMCs or T cells enriched from blood (not recorded which). This TCR came from a woman aged 55-69 years who had recovered from COVID-19.

DNA of the CDR3: TGTGCCAGCAGCCCCCGGGACATTGGTCCGTTGGGCTACACCTTC. Protein sequence: CASSPRDIGPLGYTF. This rearrangement joins TRBV3-1 (or the pseudogene TRBV3-2) to TRBJ1-2; a possible D gene is TRBD1 (6 bases). The CDR3 is 15 residues long. Germline loops: CDR1 LGHDT, CDR2 YNNKEL (reference sequence). Trimming removed 4 bases at V and 8 bases at J, with 20 bases between.